The clone carrying this T cell receptor beta chain was seen a handful of times. Antigen unknown. This sample was taken from a study of CD4+ T cells in melanoma. The method was immunoSEQ multiplex PCR; TCRdb's version includes in-frame clones alone and lacks a portion of them. The repertoire has some 10,000 clones, 60% to 80% of them found once; the top ten carry around 20%. V was trimmed by 5 bases and J by 1 base, leaving 12 bases between them. Germline V lookup: CDR1 MNHNY, CDR2 SVGAGI (reference sequence). The CDR3 consists of 14 residues. Study findings and constraints: A reported correlation linked neoantigen-specific CD4+ T cells to CD8+, macrophage and B cell function. Diverse differentiation states were reported for melanoma neoantigen-specific CD4+ T cells.

Sequenced sample: peripheral blood. This sequence originates from a human donor with melanoma. The rearrangement links TRBV6-6 to TRBJ2-7; D is unclear. The CDR3 bases are TGTGCCAGCAGTCGTGACTCCTTTTCCTACGAGCAGTACTTC. Its translation: CASSRDSFSYEQYF.